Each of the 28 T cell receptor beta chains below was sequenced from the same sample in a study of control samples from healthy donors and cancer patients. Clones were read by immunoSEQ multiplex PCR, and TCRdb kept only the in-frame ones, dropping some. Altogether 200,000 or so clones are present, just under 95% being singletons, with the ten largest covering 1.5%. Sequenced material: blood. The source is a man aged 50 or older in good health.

The CDR3 region is CATSRGQGDGYTF. The CDR3 region has the DNA TGTGCCACCAGCAGGGGACAGGGAGATGGCTACACCTTC. The chain joins TRBV15 to TRBJ1-2; 9 bases fit TRBD1. This CDR3 has 13 amino acids. J gave up 6 bases and V 3 bases, and 2 bases lay outside the gene matches. The germline V gene encodes CDR1 LNHNV and CDR2 YYDKDF (reference sequence).

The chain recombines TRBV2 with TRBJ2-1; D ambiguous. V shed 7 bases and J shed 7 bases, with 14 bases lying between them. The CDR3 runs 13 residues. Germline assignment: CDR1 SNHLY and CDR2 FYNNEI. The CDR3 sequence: CASNNGLMNEQFF. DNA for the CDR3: TGTGCCAGCAATAACGGCCTGATGAATGAGCAGTTCTTC.

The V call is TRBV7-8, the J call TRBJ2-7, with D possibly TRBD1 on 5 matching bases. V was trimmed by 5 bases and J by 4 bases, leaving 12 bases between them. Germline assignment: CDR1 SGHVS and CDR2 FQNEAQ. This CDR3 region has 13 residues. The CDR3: CASSPRTPYEQYF. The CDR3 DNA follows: TGTGCCAGCAGCCCGCGGACACCTTACGAGCAGTACTTC.

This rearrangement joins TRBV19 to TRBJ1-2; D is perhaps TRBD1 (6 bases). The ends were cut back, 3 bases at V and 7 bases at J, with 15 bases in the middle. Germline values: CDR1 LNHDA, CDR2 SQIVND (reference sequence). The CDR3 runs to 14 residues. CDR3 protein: CASSIGGGSSGYTF. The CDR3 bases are TGTGCCAGTAGTATCGGCGGGGGCAGTTCTGGCTACACCTTC.

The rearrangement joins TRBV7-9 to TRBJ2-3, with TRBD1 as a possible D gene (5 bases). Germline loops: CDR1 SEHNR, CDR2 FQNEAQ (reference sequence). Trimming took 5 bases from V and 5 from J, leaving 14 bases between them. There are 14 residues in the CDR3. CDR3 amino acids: CASSQSNQGDTQYF. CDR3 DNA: TGTGCCAGCAGCCAATCCAATCAGGGAGATACGCAGTATTTT.

CDR3 sequence: CASSVSGRTRGEKLFF. CDR3 in DNA: TGTGCCAGCAGTGTATCCGGCCGGACAAGAGGAGAAAAACTGTTTTTT. The rearrangement uses TRBV28 and TRBJ1-4; perhaps TRBD1 as D (5 bases). V shed 5 bases and J shed 8 bases, with 21 bases lying between them. Germline CDR1 MDHEN, CDR2 SYDVKM. The CDR3 spans 16 residues.

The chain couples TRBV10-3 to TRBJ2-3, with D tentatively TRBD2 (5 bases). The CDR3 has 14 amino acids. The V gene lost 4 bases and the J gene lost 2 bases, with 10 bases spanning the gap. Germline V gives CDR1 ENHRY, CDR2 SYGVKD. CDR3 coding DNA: TGTGCCATCAGTGTGGCGGGTAACACAGATACGCAGTATTTT. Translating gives CAISVAGNTDTQYF.

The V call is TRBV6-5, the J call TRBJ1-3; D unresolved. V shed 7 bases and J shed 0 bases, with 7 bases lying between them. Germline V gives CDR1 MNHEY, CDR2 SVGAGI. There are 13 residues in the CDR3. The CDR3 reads CASTASSGNTIYF. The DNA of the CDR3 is TGTGCCAGCACGGCGAGCTCTGGAAACACCATATATTTT.

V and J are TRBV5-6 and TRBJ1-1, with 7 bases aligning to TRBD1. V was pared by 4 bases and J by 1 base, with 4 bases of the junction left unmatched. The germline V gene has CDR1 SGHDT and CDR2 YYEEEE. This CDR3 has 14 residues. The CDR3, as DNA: TGTGCCAGCAGCGATTGGGACAGGAACACTGAAGCTTTCTTT. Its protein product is CASSDWDRNTEAFF.

The CDR3 sequence is CASSEGRGAETQYF. The DNA for the CDR3 is TGTGCCAGCAGTGAGGGGCGGGGGGCAGAGACCCAGTACTTC. The V gene is TRBV2, the J gene TRBJ2-5, with 8 bases aligning to TRBD2. Germline CDR1 is SNHLY and CDR2 is FYNNEI. V shed 3 bases, J shed 4 bases, and the junction held 4 bases outside the gene matches. The CDR3 totals 14 residues. The variable domain in full, with the rest retrieved from reference TRBV2 and TRBJ2-5, is EPEVTQTPSHQVTQMGQEVILRCVPISNHLYFYWYRQILGQKVEFLVSFYNNEISEKSEIFDDQFSVERPDGSNFTLKIRSTKLEDSAMYFCASSEGRGAETQYFGPGTRLLVL.

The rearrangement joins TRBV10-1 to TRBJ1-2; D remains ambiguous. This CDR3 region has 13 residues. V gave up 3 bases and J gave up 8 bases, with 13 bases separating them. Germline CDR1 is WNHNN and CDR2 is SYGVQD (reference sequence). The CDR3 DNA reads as TGCGCCAGCAGTGATTTTCGGACCGAAGGCTACACCTTC. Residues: CASSDFRTEGYTF.

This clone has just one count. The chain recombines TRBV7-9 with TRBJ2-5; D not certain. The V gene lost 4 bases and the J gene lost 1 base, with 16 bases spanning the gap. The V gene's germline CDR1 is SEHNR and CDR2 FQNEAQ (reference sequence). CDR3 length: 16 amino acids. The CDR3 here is CASSSRQWGFQETQYF. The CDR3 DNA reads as TGTGCCAGCAGCTCGCGGCAATGGGGTTTCCAAGAGACCCAGTACTTC.

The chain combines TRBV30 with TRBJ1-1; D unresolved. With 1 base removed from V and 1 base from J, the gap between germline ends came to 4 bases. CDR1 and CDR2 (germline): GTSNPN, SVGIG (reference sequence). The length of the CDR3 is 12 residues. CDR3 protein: CAWSAANTEAFF. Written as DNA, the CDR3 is TGTGCCTGGAGTGCGGCGAACACTGAAGCTTTCTTT.

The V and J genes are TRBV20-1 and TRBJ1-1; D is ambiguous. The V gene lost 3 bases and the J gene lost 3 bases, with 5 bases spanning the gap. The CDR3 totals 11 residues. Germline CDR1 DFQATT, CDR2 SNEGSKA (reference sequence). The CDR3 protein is CSARKDTEAFF. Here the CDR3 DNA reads TGCAGTGCTAGGAAGGACACTGAAGCTTTCTTT.

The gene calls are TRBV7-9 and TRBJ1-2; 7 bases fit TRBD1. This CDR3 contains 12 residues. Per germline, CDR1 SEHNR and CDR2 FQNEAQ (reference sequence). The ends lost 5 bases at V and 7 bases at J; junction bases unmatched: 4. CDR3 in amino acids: CASSVSGGGYTF. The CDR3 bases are TGTGCCAGCAGCGTCTCAGGGGGTGGCTACACCTTC.

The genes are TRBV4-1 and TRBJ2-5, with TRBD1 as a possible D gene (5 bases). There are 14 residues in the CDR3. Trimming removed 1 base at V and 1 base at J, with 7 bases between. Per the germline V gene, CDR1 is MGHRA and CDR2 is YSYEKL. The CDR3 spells CASSQVTAQETQYF. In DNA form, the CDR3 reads TGCGCCAGCAGCCAAGTGACAGCCCAAGAGACCCAGTACTTC.

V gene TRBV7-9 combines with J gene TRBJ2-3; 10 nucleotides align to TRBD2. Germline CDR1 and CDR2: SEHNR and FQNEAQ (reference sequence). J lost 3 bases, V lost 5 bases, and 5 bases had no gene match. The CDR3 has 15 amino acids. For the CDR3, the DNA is TGTGCCAGCAGCCGCGGTAGCGGGGGGACAGATACGCAGTATTTT. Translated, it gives CASSRGSGGTDTQYF.

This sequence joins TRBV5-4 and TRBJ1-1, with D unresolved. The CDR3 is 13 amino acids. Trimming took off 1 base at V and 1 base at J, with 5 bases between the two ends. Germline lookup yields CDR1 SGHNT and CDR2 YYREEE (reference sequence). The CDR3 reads CASSLWPNTEAFF. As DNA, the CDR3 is TGTGCCAGCAGCTTGTGGCCGAACACTGAAGCTTTCTTT. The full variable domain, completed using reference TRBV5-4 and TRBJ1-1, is ETGVTQSPTHLIKTRGQQVTLRCSSQSGHNTVSWYQQALGQGPQFIFQYYREEENGRGNFPPRFSGLQFPNYSSELNVNALELDDSALYLCASSLWPNTEAFFGQGTRLTVV.

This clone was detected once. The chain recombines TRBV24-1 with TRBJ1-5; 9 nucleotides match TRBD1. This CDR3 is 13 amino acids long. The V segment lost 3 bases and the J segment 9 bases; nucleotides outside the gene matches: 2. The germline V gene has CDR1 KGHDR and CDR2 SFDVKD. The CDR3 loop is CATSDRTGVPQHF. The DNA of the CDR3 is TGTGCCACCAGTGATCGGACAGGGGTGCCCCAGCATTTT.

Here the CDR3 DNA reads TGTGCCAGCAGCGTAACCGGTCAGAATTCACCCCTCCACTTT. Translation: CASSVTGQNSPLHF. The chain has TRBV9 and TRBJ1-6, with no clear D. The CDR3 is made up of 14 amino acids. The germline V gene encodes CDR1 SGDLS and CDR2 YYNGEE. Trimming stripped 1 base from V and 7 bases from J, with 9 bases between.

CDR3 residues: CASSLGAGQSNQPQHF. The CDR3 DNA sequence: TGTGCCAGCAGCCTCGGGGCGGGACAAAGCAATCAGCCCCAGCATTTT. J is TRBJ1-5 and V is TRBV7-9, with D possibly being TRBD1 (6 bases). Germline V lookup: CDR1 SEHNR, CDR2 FQNEAQ (reference sequence). Trimming stripped 5 bases from V and 1 base from J, with 15 bases between. The CDR3 consists of 16 residues.

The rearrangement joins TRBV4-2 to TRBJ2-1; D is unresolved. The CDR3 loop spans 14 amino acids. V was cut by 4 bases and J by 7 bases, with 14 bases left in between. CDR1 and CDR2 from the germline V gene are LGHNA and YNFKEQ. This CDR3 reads CASSLQGRENEQFF. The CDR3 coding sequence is TGTGCCAGCAGCCTACAAGGTAGGGAAAATGAGCAGTTCTTC.

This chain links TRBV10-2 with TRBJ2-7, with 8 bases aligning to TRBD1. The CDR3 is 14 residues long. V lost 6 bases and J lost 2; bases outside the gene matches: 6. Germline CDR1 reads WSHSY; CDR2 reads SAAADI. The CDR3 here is CASRDPTGAYEQYF. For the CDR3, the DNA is TGCGCCAGCAGGGATCCGACAGGGGCCTACGAGCAGTACTTC.

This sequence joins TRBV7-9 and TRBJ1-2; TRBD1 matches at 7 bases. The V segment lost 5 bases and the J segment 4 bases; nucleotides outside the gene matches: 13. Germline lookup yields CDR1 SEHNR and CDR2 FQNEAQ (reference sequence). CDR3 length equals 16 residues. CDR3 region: CASSPSGTEVLYGYTF. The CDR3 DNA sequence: TGTGCCAGCAGCCCATCTGGGACAGAAGTTCTCTATGGCTACACCTTC.

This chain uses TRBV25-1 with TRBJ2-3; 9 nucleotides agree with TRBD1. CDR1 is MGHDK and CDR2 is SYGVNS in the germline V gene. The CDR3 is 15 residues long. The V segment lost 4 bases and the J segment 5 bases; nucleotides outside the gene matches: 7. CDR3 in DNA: TGTGCCAGCAGTGGGGGGGGACAGGGTGTAGATACGCAGTATTTT. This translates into CASSGGGQGVDTQYF. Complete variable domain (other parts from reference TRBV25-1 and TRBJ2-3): EADIYQTPRYLVIGTGKKITLECSQTMGHDKMYWYQQDPGMELHLIHYSYGVNSTEKGDLSSESTVSRIRTEHFPLTLESARPSHTSQYLCASSGGGQGVDTQYFGPGTRLTVL.

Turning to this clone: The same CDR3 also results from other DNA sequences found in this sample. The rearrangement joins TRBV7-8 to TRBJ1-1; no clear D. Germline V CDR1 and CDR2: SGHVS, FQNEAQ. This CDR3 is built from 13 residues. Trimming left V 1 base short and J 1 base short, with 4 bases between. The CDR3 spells CASSLEPNTEAFF. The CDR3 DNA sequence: TGTGCCAGCAGCTTAGAACCGAACACTGAAGCTTTCTTT.

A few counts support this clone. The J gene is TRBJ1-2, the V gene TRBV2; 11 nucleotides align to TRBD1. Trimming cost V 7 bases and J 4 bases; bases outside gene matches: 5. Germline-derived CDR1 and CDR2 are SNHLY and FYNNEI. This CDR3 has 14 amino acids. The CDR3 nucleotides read TGTGCCAGCACCGGGACAGGGGGAACCTATGGCTACACCTTC. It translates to CASTGTGGTYGYTF.

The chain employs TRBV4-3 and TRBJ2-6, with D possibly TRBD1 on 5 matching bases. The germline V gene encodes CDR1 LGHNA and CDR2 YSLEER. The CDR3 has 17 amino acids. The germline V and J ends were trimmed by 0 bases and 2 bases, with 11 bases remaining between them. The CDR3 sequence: CASSQDRPGTGANVLTF. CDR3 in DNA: TGCGCCAGCAGCCAAGATCGCCCAGGGACTGGGGCCAACGTCCTGACTTTC.